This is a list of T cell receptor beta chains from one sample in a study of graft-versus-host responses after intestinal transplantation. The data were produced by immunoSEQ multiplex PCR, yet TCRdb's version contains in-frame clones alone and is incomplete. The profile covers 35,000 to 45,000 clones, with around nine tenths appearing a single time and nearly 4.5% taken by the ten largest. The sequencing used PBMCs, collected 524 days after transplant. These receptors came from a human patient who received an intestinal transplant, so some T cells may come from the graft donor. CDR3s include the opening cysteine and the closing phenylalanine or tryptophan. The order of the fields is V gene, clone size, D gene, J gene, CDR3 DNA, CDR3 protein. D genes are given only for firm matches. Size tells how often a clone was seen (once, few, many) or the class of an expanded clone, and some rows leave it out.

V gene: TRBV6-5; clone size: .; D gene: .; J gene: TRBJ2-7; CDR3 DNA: TGTGCCAGCAGTTACGGGGCGGTCTACGAGCAGTACTTC; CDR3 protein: CASSYGAVYEQYF
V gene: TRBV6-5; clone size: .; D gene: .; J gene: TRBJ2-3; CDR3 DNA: TGTGCCAGCAGCCTTTTCGGGGAATCCACAGATACGCAGTATTTT; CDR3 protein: CASSLFGESTDTQYF
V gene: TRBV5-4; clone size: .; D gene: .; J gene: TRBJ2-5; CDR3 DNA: TGTGCCAGCAGCCTGACTCACCAAGAGACCCAGTACTTC; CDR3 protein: CASSLTHQETQYF
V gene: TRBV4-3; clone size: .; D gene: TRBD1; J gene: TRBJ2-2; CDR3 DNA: TGCGCCAGCAGCTTTGGACAGGGCGACACCGGGGAGCTGTTTTTT; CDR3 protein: CASSFGQGDTGELFF
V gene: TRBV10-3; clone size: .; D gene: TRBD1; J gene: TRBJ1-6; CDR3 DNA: TGTGCCATCAAACCGGGACAGGGAAATTCACCCCTCCACTTT; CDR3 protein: CAIKPGQGNSPLHF
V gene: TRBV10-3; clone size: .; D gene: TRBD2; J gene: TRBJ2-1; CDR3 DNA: TGTGCCATCAGCCCAAATCAGGGAAGCGGGAGGGACAATGAGCAGTTCTTC; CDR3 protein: CAISPNQGSGRDNEQFF
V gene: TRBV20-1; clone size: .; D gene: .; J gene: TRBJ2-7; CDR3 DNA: TGCAGTGCTATTCGCGGATACGAGCAGTACTTC; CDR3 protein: CSAIRGYEQYF
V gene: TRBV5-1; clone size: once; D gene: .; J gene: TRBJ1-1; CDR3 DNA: TGCGCCAGCAGCTTGGAGTATCTGAACACTGAAGCTTTCTTT; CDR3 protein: CASSLEYLNTEAFF
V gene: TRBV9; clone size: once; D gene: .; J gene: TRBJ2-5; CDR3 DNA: TGTGCCAGCAGCCCCGTCTGGGCTCAAGAGACCCAGTACTTC; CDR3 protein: CASSPVWAQETQYF
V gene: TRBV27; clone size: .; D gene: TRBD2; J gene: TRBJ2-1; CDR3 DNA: TGTGCCAGCAGTGTTACTAGCGGGAGCGTCTATGAGCAGTTCTTC; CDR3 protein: CASSVTSGSVYEQFF
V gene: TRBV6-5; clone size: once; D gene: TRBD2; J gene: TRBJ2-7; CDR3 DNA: TGTGCCAGCAGTCCCGGGACTAGGATAAACGAGCAGTACTTC; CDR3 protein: CASSPGTRINEQYF
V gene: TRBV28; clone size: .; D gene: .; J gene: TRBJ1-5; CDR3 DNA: TGTGCCAGCAGTTTGGCCGGGCCATTCAATCAGCCCCAGCATTTT; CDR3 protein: CASSLAGPFNQPQHF
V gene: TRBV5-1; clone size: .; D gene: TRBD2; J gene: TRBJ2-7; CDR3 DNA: TGCGCCAGCAGCCGCATAGCGGGGTCCTACGAGCAGTACTTC; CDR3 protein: CASSRIAGSYEQYF
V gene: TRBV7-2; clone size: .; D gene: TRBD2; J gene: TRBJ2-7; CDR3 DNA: TGTGCCAGCAGCTTAAGTCCTAGCGGGCCAGCCTACGAGCAGTACTTC; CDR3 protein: CASSLSPSGPAYEQYF
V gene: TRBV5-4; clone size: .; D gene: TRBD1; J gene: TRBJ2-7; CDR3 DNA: TGTGCCAGCAGCTTGGACAGGGGGGTCTACGAGCAGTACTTC; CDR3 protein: CASSLDRGVYEQYF
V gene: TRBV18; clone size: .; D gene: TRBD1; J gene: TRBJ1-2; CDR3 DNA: TGTGCCAGCTCACCACTTATGACCCGGGACAGGGGTTACTATGGCTACACCTTC; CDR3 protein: CASSPLMTRDRGYYGYTF
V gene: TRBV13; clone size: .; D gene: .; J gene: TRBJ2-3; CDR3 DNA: TGTGCCAGCAGCCAGAGCACAGATACGCAGTATTTT; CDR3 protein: CASSQSTDTQYF
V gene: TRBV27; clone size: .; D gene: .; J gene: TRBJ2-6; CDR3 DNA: TGTGCCAGCAGTTTAAGAGGGGGGACTGGGGCCAACGTCCTGACTTTC; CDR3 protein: CASSLRGGTGANVLTF
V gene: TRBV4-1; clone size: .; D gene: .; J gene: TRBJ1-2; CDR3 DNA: TGCGCCAGCAGGAACGCAGCCGAAAGGAAGGGCTATGGCTACACCTTC; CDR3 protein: CASRNAAERKGYGYTF
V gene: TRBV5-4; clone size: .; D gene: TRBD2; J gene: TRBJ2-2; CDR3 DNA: TGTGCCAGCAGCTTGCCCCTTACGGGAGGGAACACCGGGGAGCTGTTTTTT; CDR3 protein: CASSLPLTGGNTGELFF
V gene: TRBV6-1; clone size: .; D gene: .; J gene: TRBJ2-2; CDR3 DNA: TGTGCCAGCAGTGATCGGACTCTCTTGGGTACCGGGGAGCTGTTTTTT; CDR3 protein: CASSDRTLLGTGELFF
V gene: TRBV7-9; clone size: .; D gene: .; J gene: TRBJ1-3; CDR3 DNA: TGTGCCAGCAGCCCCCTACCCGGCTCTGGAAACACCATATATTTT; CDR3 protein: CASSPLPGSGNTIYF
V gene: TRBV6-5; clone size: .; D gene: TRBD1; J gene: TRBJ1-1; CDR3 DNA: TGTGCCAGCAGGCCTGAAGGGGGCCTGAACACTGAAGCTTTCTTT; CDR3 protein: CASRPEGGLNTEAFF
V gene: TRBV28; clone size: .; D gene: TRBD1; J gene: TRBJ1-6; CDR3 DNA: TGTGCCAGCAGTTTATTGCAGGGGGCGAATTCACCCCTCCACTTT; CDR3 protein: CASSLLQGANSPLHF
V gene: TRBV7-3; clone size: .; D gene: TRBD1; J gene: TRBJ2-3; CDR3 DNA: TGTGCCAGCAGCTTGACAGGGGGAATGGATACGCAGTATTTT; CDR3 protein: CASSLTGGMDTQYF
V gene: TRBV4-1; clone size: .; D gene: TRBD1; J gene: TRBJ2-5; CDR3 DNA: TGCGCCAGCAGCCAAGATAGGTACGGGACAGACTCCTACAAAGAGACCCAGTACTTC; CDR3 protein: CASSQDRYGTDSYKETQYF
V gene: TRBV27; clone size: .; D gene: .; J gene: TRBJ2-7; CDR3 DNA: TGTGCCAGCAGTTCCCTGGGGACCTACGAGCAGTACTTC; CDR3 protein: CASSSLGTYEQYF
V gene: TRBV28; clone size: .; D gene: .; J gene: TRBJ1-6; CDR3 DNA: TGTGCCAGCTGGGAACATAGCTCCTATAATTCACCCCTCCACTTT; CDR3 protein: CASWEHSSYNSPLHF
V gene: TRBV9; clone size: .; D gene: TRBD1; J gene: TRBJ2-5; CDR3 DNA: TGTGCCAGCAGCGTAGGGGACAGCCAAGAGACCCAGTACTTC; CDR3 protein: CASSVGDSQETQYF
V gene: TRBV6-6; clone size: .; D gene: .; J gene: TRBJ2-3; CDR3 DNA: TGTGCCAGCAGTTACTCCTCCGGGACAGATACGCAGTATTTT; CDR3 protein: CASSYSSGTDTQYF
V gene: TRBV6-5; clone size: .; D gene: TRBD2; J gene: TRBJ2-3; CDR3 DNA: TGTGCCAGCACCCTACTCGGGGGGTTCACAGATACGCAGTATTTT; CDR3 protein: CASTLLGGFTDTQYF
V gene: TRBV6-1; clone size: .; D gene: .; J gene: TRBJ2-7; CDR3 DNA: TGTGCCAGCAGTGAAGATGAGGGAATCGCCGAGCAGTACTTC; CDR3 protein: CASSEDEGIAEQYF
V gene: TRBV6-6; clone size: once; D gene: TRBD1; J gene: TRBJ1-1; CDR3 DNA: TGTGCCAGCAGTTACAACCCAGGGGGCCTCACTGAAGCTTTCTTT; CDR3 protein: CASSYNPGGLTEAFF
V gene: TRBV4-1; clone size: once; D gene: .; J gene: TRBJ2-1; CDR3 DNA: TGCGCCAGCAGCCAAGGGTCTCGGCTTAGCTCCTACAATGAGCAGTTCTTC; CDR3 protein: CASSQGSRLSSYNEQFF
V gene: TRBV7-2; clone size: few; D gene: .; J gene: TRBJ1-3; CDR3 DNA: TGTGCCAGCAGCTTATATCATGGACTCGGCGGGACTGGAAACACCATATATTTT; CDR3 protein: CASSLYHGLGGTGNTIYF
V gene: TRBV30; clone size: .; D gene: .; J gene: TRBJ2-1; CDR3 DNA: TGTGCCTGGAGTGTCTCGGGCCACGGGCAGTTCTTC; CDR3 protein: CAWSVSGHGQFF
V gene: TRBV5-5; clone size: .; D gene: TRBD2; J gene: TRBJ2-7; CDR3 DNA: TGTGCCAGCAGCCCTCGAGCGGGAGGGCCGCCCTACGAGCAGTACTTC; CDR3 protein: CASSPRAGGPPYEQYF